These 28 T cell receptor beta chains were all obtained from the same sample, sequenced in a study of shared clonotypes between healthy human individuals. This table comes from immunoSEQ multiplex PCR, and its TCRdb copy is limited to in-frame clones, with some not included. The table has millions of clones, 85% to 95% seen once. Sequences were obtained from naive CD4+ T cells sorted from blood. Subset noted: CD45RA+ positively selected. These receptors all come from a man younger than 30 in good health.

V gene TRBV6-1 combines with J gene TRBJ1-2, with D tentatively TRBD1 (5 bases). CDR3 length: 13 amino acids. Trimming shortened V by 1 base and J by 4 bases, and 7 bases separated the two germline ends. Germline CDR1 reads MNHNS; CDR2 reads SASEGT. CDR3 in DNA: TGTGCCAGCAGTGAAGGGGGCAGCTATGGCTACACCTTC. Its protein product is CASSEGGSYGYTF.

A note on this clone: This sample includes further DNA sequences coding for the same CDR3. V usage is TRBV2 and J usage is TRBJ1-5, with D possibly being TRBD1 (5 bases). The germline V gene encodes CDR1 SNHLY and CDR2 FYNNEI. V shed 6 bases and J shed 3 bases, with 12 bases lying between them. CDR3 length: 14 amino acids. DNA for the CDR3: TGTGCCAGCAGGGGGACGGGTATCAATCAGCCCCAGCATTTT. Protein: CASRGTGINQPQHF. The entire variable domain, with the rest obtained from reference TRBV2 and TRBJ1-5, is as follows: EPEVTQTPSHQVTQMGQEVILRCVPISNHLYFYWYRQILGQKVEFLVSFYNNEISEKSEIFDDQFSVERPDGSNFTLKIRSTKLEDSAMYFCASRGTGINQPQHFGDGTRLSIL.

This chain uses TRBV6-1 with TRBJ2-7; D unclear. V gave up 2 bases and J gave up 2 bases, with 7 bases separating them. CDR1 is MNHNS, CDR2 SASEGT, per germline. The CDR3 loop spans 13 amino acids. The CDR3 region is CASSEFGAYEQYF. In DNA, the CDR3 is TGTGCCAGCAGTGAATTCGGAGCCTACGAGCAGTACTTC.

The chain joins TRBV10-3 to TRBJ1-4; maybe TRBD1 (6 bases). Trimming shortened V by 4 bases and J by 0 bases, and 12 bases separated the two germline ends. Germline CDR1 is ENHRY and CDR2 is SYGVKD. The CDR3 runs to 16 residues. In DNA, the CDR3 is TGTGCCATCAGTGGCGGGACAAAAGCAACTAATGAAAAACTGTTTTTT. Its protein product is CAISGGTKATNEKLFF.

CDR3 in amino acids: CASSVGSGFSGREGIQYF. CDR3 nucleotides: TGTGCCAGCAGCGTAGGATCGGGGTTCAGCGGGAGGGAAGGCATTCAGTACTTC. This chain uses TRBV9 with TRBJ2-4, with 10 bases that match TRBD2. V lost 0 bases and J lost 9; bases outside the gene matches: 15. This CDR3 has 18 amino acids. Germline V gives CDR1 SGDLS, CDR2 YYNGEE.

J is TRBJ2-5 and V is TRBV5-1, with 7 bases matching TRBD2. CDR3 size: 17 residues. Unmatched junction bases numbered 13, after V lost 0 bases and J lost 5 bases. Germline lookup yields CDR1 SGHRS and CDR2 YFSETQ. The chain's CDR3 is CASSLGGAAGVGETQYF. DNA for the CDR3: TGCGCCAGCAGCTTGGGCGGCGCTGCGGGAGTGGGGGAGACCCAGTACTTC. The full variable domain, rest sourced from reference TRBV5-1 and TRBJ2-5, is KAGVTQTPRYLIKTRGQQVTLSCSPISGHRSVSWYQQTPGQGLQFLFEYFSETQRNKGNFPGRFSGRQFSNSRSEMNVSTLELGDSALYLCASSLGGAAGVGETQYFGPGTRLLVL.

This clone was seen a single time. In the same sample, other DNA sequences code for this CDR3. The chain carries TRBV19 and TRBJ1-1; no reliable D call. In germline, CDR1 is LNHDA, CDR2 SQIVND (reference sequence). Trimming stripped 5 bases from V and 0 bases from J, with 7 bases between. This CDR3 spans 13 amino acids. The CDR3 DNA follows: TGTGCCAGTAGTCAACAGCTGAACACTGAAGCTTTCTTT. Protein: CASSQQLNTEAFF. The full variable domain, with the rest looked up from reference TRBV19 and TRBJ1-1, is DGGITQSPKYLFRKEGQNVTLSCEQNLNHDAMYWYRQDPGQGLRLIYYSQIVNDFQKGDIAEGYSVSREKKESFPLTVTSAQKNPTAFYLCASSQQLNTEAFFGQGTRLTVV.

The chain recombines TRBV29-1 with TRBJ2-5; unclear D gene. From germline, CDR1 is SQVTM and CDR2 ANQGSEA. Trimming removed 2 bases at V and 2 bases at J, with 9 bases between. The CDR3 loop spans 13 amino acids. CDR3 DNA sequence: TGCAGCGTTGAAAGGGTGCAACAAGAGACCCAGTACTTC. Translating gives CSVERVQQETQYF.

This rearrangement joins TRBV5-1 to TRBJ1-3; maybe TRBD1 (5 bases). The germline V gene encodes CDR1 SGHRS and CDR2 YFSETQ. Trimming left V 5 bases short and J 4 bases short, with 16 bases between. This CDR3 has 15 residues. The CDR3 reads CASSPGSSEGNTIYF. As DNA, the CDR3 is TGCGCCAGCAGTCCAGGGTCCTCGGAAGGAAACACCATATATTTT.

CDR3 in amino acids: CASKQLTGGQETQYF. The CDR3 coding sequence is TGTGCCAGCAAACAATTAACGGGGGGCCAAGAGACCCAGTACTTC. The chain recombines TRBV6-5 with TRBJ2-5; 7 bases align to TRBD2. Losses at the gene ends were 7 bases for V and 1 base for J; bases not matched to a gene: 9. CDR1 and CDR2 from the germline V gene are MNHEY and SVGAGI. The CDR3 runs to 15 residues.

This chain links TRBV28 with TRBJ1-4; weak D call: TRBD1 (6 bases). V lost 7 bases and J 7 bases, leaving 19 bases between the germline ends. The CDR3 is made up of 15 amino acids. Germline values: CDR1 MDHEN, CDR2 SYDVKM. Written as DNA, the CDR3 is TGTGCCAGCATCACCGCCGACAGGTCTGGTGAAAAACTGTTTTTT. It is translated as CASITADRSGEKLFF.

The CDR3 loop is CASRVSGTPHYEQYF. CDR3 DNA sequence: TGTGCCAGCAGAGTTTCCGGGACACCACACTACGAGCAGTACTTC. V usage is TRBV6-5 and J usage is TRBJ2-7; D perhaps matches TRBD1 (6 bases). The CDR3 covers 15 residues. The germline gives CDR1 MNHEY, CDR2 SVGAGI. Trimming cost V 6 bases and J 3 bases, with 18 bases left between them.

The CDR3 coding sequence is TGCAGCGTTGAAGGGGCAGGGGCCTATGGCTACACCTTC. It encodes CSVEGAGAYGYTF. This chain links TRBV29-1 with TRBJ1-2, with D possibly being TRBD1 (6 bases). This CDR3 comprises 13 residues. V lost 1 base to trimming and J lost 4 bases, with 10 bases between them. The germline V gene has CDR1 SQVTM and CDR2 ANQGSEA. The full variable domain, in which reference TRBV29-1 and TRBJ1-2 provide the parts outside the CDR3, is SAVISQKPSRDICQRGTSLTIQCQVDSQVTMMFWYRQQPGQSLTLIATANQGSEATYESGFVIDKFPISRPNLTFSTLTVSNMSPEDSSIYLCSVEGAGAYGYTFGSGTRLTVV.

This chain links TRBV5-1 with TRBJ1-4, with 10 bases fitting TRBD1. With 9 bases clipped from V and 8 bases from J, the junction kept 10 bases outside the gene matches. Looked up from germline, CDR1 is SGHRS and CDR2 is YFSETQ. The CDR3 contains 14 residues. The CDR3 is CATSTGGVSEKLFF. The CDR3 region has the DNA TGCGCCACCTCGACAGGGGGCGTTTCAGAAAAACTGTTTTTT.

This chain connects TRBV11-2 to TRBJ2-1; no definite D call. The CDR3 runs to 11 residues. Germline values: CDR1 SGHAT, CDR2 FQNNGV. V was cut by 5 bases and J by 7 bases, with 6 bases left in between. This CDR3 is CASSPENEQFF. CDR3 DNA sequence: TGTGCCAGCAGCCCGGAAAATGAGCAGTTCTTC.

This clone occurred once. This chain links TRBV6-5 with TRBJ2-3, with TRBD2 identical over 8 bases. The germline V gene encodes CDR1 MNHEY and CDR2 SVGAGI. The CDR3 has 16 residues. The J segment lost 4 bases and the V segment lost 4 bases, leaving 10 bases of the junction unmatched. The CDR3 DNA sequence: TGTGCCAGCAGTTTTTCCCCGAGCGGGGGTGCAGATACGCAGTATTTT. This encodes CASSFSPSGGADTQYF.

CDR3 sequence reads: CASGGLLWDNPSITGELFF. In nucleotides, the CDR3 is TGTGCCAGCGGAGGATTACTTTGGGACAACCCGTCAATTACCGGGGAGCTGTTTTTT. V is TRBV27 and J is TRBJ2-2, with D possibly matching TRBD1 (6 bases). CDR1 and CDR2 from the germline V gene are MNHEY and SMNVEV (reference sequence). Between the trimmed V and J ends, which lost 8 bases and 5 bases, there was a span of 30 bases. This CDR3 region has 19 residues.

The V gene is TRBV6-6, the J gene TRBJ1-6; D gene uncertain. Germline V gene data show CDR1 as MNHNY and CDR2 as SVGAGI (reference sequence). Trimming took 7 bases from V and 5 from J, leaving 9 bases between them. The CDR3 covers 13 residues. CDR3 sequence: CASTWLDNSPLHF. CDR3 coding DNA: TGTGCCAGCACCTGGTTGGATAATTCACCCCTCCACTTT.

The V gene is TRBV6-1, the J gene TRBJ2-1; D may be TRBD1 or TRBD2 (5 bases each). The CDR3 covers 12 residues. V shed 6 bases and J shed 9 bases, with 12 bases lying between them. Germline V gene sequence: CDR1 MNHNS, CDR2 SASEGT. CDR3 residues: CASRRGSPEQFF. In DNA, the CDR3 is TGTGCCAGCAGACGGGGCAGTCCTGAGCAGTTCTTC.

As to this clone: Other nucleotide sequences in the sample specify the same CDR3. The rearrangement links TRBV5-1 to TRBJ1-2; 10 bases align to TRBD1. The V gene's germline CDR1 is SGHRS and CDR2 YFSETQ. V lost 4 bases to trimming and J lost 8 bases; unmatched junction nucleotides: 5. There are 13 residues in the CDR3. DNA for the CDR3: TGCGCCAGCAGCCCGGGACAGGGGAACGGCTACACCTTC. Its protein product is CASSPGQGNGYTF.

This chain joins TRBV10-3 and TRBJ2-3, with 12 bases matching TRBD2. The CDR3 runs to 16 residues. V was clipped by 6 bases and J by 6 bases; unmatched bases: 10. Germline V CDR1 and CDR2: ENHRY, SYGVKD. The CDR3, as DNA: TGTGCCATCAGCGCGAGTGGACTAGCGGGAAAGGATACGCAGTATTTT. Its protein is CAISASGLAGKDTQYF.

The chain joins TRBV11-2 to TRBJ2-7; a weak D match, TRBD1 (6 bases). The V gene lost 5 bases and the J gene lost 2 bases, with 16 bases spanning the gap. This CDR3 comprises 15 residues. Germline CDR1 SGHAT, CDR2 FQNNGV. This CDR3 is CASSPRGQSAYEQYF. As DNA, the CDR3 is TGTGCCAGCAGCCCTCGAGGACAGAGCGCCTACGAGCAGTACTTC.

The V call is TRBV5-4, the J call TRBJ2-1, with TRBD2 identical over 11 bases. Germline V gene sequence: CDR1 SGHNT, CDR2 YYREEE (reference sequence). Germline trimming cut 5 bases from V and 3 bases from J; bases unmatched to any gene: 7. This CDR3 has 16 amino acids. The CDR3 here is CASSFSGRALYNEQFF. DNA of the CDR3: TGTGCCAGCAGTTTTAGCGGGAGGGCCCTCTACAATGAGCAGTTCTTC. The full variable domain, completed using reference TRBV5-4 and TRBJ2-1, is ETGVTQSPTHLIKTRGQQVTLRCSSQSGHNTVSWYQQALGQGPQFIFQYYREEENGRGNFPPRFSGLQFPNYSSELNVNALELDDSALYLCASSFSGRALYNEQFFGPGTRLTVL.

With regard to this clone: Within the sample, other DNA sequences also encode this same CDR3. The genes are TRBV18 and TRBJ2-1, with 7 bases fitting TRBD1. The CDR3 is made up of 14 amino acids. The germline V gene has CDR1 KGHSH and CDR2 LQKENI. V was pared by 3 bases and J by 3 bases, with 2 bases of the junction left unmatched. The chain's CDR3 is CASSPRTGYNEQFF. CDR3 in DNA: TGTGCCAGCTCACCGAGGACAGGCTACAATGAGCAGTTCTTC.

V and J are TRBV10-2 and TRBJ2-1; D is tentatively TRBD1 or TRBD2 (6 bases each). The CDR3 loop spans 14 amino acids. CDR1 is WSHSY, CDR2 SAAADI, per germline. V was trimmed by 3 bases and J by 5 bases, leaving 11 bases between them. The CDR3 DNA is TGCGCCAGCAGTGAAAGGGGGGAAAACAATGAGCAGTTCTTC. Protein: CASSERGENNEQFF.

The chain joins TRBV7-7 to TRBJ2-1; perhaps TRBD2 as D (7 bases). This CDR3 has 13 amino acids. Germline values: CDR1 SSHAT, CDR2 FNYEAQ (reference sequence). CDR3 nucleotide sequence: TGTGCAGGGGGGGCACGGTCCTACAATGAGCAGTTCTTC. Translating gives CAGGARSYNEQFF.

The CDR3 here is CASSLVGQGGRQQYF. Written as DNA, the CDR3 is TGCGCCAGCAGCTTGGTGGGTCAGGGGGGTAGACAGCAGTACTTC. The chain employs TRBV5-1 and TRBJ2-7; maybe TRBD1 (7 bases). The germline V gene has CDR1 SGHRS and CDR2 YFSETQ. V was shortened by 0 bases and J by 8 bases, with 18 bases between the two germline ends. This CDR3 region has 15 residues.

The chain links TRBV18 to TRBJ1-3, with 7 bases fitting TRBD1. V lost 3 bases, J lost 0 bases, and 5 bases stayed unmatched. The germline V gene has CDR1 KGHSH and CDR2 LQKENI. The CDR3 covers 16 residues. This CDR3 is CASSPWDSLSGNTIYF. The CDR3 DNA is TGTGCCAGCTCACCGTGGGACAGCCTCTCTGGAAACACCATATATTTT.